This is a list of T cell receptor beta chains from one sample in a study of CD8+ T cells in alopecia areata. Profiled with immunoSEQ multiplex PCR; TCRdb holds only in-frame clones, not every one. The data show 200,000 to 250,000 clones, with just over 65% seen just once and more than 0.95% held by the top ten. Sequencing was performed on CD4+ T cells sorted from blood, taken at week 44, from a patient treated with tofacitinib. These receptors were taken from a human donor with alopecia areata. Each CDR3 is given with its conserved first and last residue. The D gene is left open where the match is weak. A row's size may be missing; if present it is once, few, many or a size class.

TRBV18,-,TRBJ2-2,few,CASSQAGHLNTGELFF,TGTGCCAGCTCACAGGCGGGACACCTGAACACCGGGGAGCTGTTTTTT
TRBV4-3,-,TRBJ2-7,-,CASSQTGNEQYF,TGCGCCAGCAGCCAAACAGGGAACGAGCAGTACTTC
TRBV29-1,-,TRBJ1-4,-,CSVRGTDNEKLFF,TGCAGCGTTAGGGGAACGGATAACGAAAAACTGTTTTTT
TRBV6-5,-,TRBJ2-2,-,CASTSWTGELFF,TGTGCCAGCACTTCATGGACCGGGGAGCTGTTTTTT
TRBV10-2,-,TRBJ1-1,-,CASSEGAGNTEAFF,TGCGCCAGCAGTGAAGGGGCTGGGAACACTGAAGCTTTCTTT
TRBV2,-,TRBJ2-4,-,CASSVGLLAKNIQYF,TGTGCCAGCAGTGTGGGGCTTTTAGCCAAAAACATTCAGTACTTC
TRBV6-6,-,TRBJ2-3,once,CATQLGWVGQYF,TGTGCCACCCAGTTAGGATGGGTAGGGCAGTATTTT
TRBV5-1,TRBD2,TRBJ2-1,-,CASSPSGPYNEQFF,TGCGCCAGCAGCCCTAGCGGGCCCTACAATGAGCAGTTCTTC
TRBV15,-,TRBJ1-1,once,CATSGNRRELAFF,TGTGCCACCAGCGGCAACAGAAGGGAGTTGGCTTTCTTT
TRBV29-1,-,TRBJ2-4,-,CSVETHQTLNIQYF,TGCAGCGTTGAGACACATCAGACCTTAAACATTCAGTACTTC
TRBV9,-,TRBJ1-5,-,CASSVEGAQPQHF,TGTGCCAGCAGCGTAGAAGGGGCTCAGCCCCAGCATTTT
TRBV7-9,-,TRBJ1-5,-,CASSSSSGQPQHF,TGTGCCAGCAGCTCCTCTAGCGGTCAGCCCCAGCATTTT
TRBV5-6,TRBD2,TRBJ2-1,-,CASSLTQLAGNNEQFF,TGTGCCAGCAGCTTGACTCAACTAGCGGGTAACAATGAGCAGTTCTTC
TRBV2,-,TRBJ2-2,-,CASRGTGTGELFF,TGTGCCAGCAGAGGGACCGGCACCGGGGAGCTGTTTTTT
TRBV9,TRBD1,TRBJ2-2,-,CASSVMGTQGVSGELFF,TGTGCCAGCAGCGTAATGGGTACACAGGGGGTTAGCGGGGAGCTGTTTTTT
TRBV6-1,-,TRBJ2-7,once,CASSEAWRGIDEQYF,TGTGCCAGCAGTGAAGCCTGGAGGGGAATCGACGAGCAGTACTTC
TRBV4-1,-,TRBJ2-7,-,CASSQDGPAEQYF,TGCGCCAGCAGCCAAGACGGCCCCGCCGAGCAGTACTTC
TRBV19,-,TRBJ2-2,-,CASSRGSGGTGELFF,TGTGCCAGTAGTAGGGGATCCGGAGGCACCGGGGAGCTGTTTTTT
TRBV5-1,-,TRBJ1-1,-,CASSLTHRVTDDEAFF,TGCGCCAGCAGCTTGACACACCGGGTCACAGACGACGAAGCTTTCTTT
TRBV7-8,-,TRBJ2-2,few,CASSPGTSTGELFF,TGTGCCAGCAGCCCCGGGACATCCACCGGGGAGCTGTTTTTT
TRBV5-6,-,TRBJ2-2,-,CASSLGPANTGELFF,TGTGCCAGCAGCTTGGGGCCGGCGAACACCGGGGAGCTGTTTTTT
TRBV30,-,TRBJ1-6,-,CAWVQDNSPLHF,TGTGCCTGGGTACAGGATAATTCACCCCTCCACTTT
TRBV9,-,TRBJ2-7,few,CASSVGLTEGPYEQYF,TGTGCCAGCAGCGTAGGTCTGACCGAAGGGCCCTACGAGCAGTACTTC
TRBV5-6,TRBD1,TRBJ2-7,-,CASKGQGTYEQYF,TGTGCCAGCAAAGGACAGGGGACCTACGAGCAGTACTTC
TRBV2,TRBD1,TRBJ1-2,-,CASTKDDRANYGYTF,TGTGCCAGCACCAAAGACGACAGGGCTAACTATGGCTACACCTTC
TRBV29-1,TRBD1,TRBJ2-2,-,CSVGGTVERPLFF,TGCAGCGTTGGAGGGACAGTCGAAAGGCCGCTGTTTTTT
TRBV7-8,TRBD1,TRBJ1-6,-,CASGPDTGAGSPLHF,TGTGCCAGCGGCCCCGATACAGGGGCCGGTTCACCCCTCCACTTT
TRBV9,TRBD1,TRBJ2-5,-,CASSAGQAQETQYF,TGTGCCAGCAGCGCAGGACAGGCGCAAGAGACCCAGTACTTC
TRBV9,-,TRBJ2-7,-,CASSLQDGAYEQYF,TGTGCCAGCAGCCTACAGGACGGGGCCTACGAGCAGTACTTC
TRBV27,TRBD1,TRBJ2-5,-,CASRPGTGGQETQYF,TGTGCCAGCAGGCCCGGGACAGGGGGCCAAGAGACCCAGTACTTC
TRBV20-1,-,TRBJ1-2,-,CSARNRHGYTF,TGCAGTGCTAGGAATCGACATGGCTACACCTTC
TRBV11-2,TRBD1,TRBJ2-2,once,CASSLTGAGELFF,TGTGCCAGCAGCTTGACAGGGGCCGGGGAGCTGTTTTTT
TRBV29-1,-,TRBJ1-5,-,CSFSTGRDQPQHF,TGCAGCTTTTCCACGGGGAGGGATCAGCCCCAGCATTTT
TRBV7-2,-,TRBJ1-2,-,CASSLAPGFYGYTF,TGTGCCAGCAGCTTAGCGCCAGGATTTTATGGCTACACCTTC
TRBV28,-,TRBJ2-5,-,CASSGQSQETQYF,TGTGCCAGCAGTGGACAGAGCCAAGAGACCCAGTACTTC
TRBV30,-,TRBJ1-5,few,CAWKSGLSNQPQHF,TGTGCCTGGAAGTCAGGTCTAAGCAATCAGCCCCAGCATTTT
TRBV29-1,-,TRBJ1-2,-,CSVDRAGIGYGYTF,TGCAGCGTTGACAGAGCAGGTATCGGGTATGGCTACACCTTC
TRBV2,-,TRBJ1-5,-,CASSEAGQPQHF,TGTGCCAGCAGTGAAGCGGGACAGCCCCAGCATTTT
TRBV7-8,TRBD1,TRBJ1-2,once,CASSLAGQGDGYTF,TGTGCCAGCAGCTTAGCTGGACAGGGCGATGGCTACACCTTC
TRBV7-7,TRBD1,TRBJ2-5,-,CASSQRSSGTAETQYF,TGTGCCAGCAGCCAAAGGTCCTCCGGGACAGCGGAGACCCAGTACTTC
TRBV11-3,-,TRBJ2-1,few,CASSLTDPEQFF,TGTGCCAGCAGCTTAACGGATCCTGAGCAGTTCTTC
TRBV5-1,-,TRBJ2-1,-,CASSLDGSRSYNEQFF,TGCGCCAGCAGCTTGGACGGCAGCCGCTCCTACAATGAGCAGTTCTTC
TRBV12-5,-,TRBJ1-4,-,CASGLGVGTNEKLFF,TGTGCTAGTGGTTTGGGGGTTGGCACTAATGAAAAACTGTTTTTT
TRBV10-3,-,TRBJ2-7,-,CAITRNGEQYF,TGTGCCATCACCAGAAATGGCGAGCAGTACTTC
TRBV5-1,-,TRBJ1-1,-,CASSSLGGGYTEAFF,TGCGCCAGCAGCTCCCTTGGCGGGGGGTACACTGAAGCTTTCTTT
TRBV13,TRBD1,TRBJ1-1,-,CASSKKRVTGQGSAFF,TGTGCCAGCAGCAAAAAAAGGGTCACGGGACAGGGTAGTGCTTTCTTT
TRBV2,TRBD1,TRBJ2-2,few,CASSEAGQGLDTGELFF,TGTGCCAGCAGCGAGGCAGGACAGGGGCTCGACACCGGGGAGCTGTTTTTT